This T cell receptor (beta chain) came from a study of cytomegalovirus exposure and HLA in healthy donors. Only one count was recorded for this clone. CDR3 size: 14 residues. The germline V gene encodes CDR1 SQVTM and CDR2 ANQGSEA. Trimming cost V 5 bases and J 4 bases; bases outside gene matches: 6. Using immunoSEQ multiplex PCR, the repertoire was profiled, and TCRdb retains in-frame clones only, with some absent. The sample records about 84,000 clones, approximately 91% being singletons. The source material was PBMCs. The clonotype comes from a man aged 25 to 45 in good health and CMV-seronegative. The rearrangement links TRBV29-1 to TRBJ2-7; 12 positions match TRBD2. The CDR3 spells CSVKQGLAGYEQYF. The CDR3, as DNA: TGCAGCGTTAAACAGGGACTAGCGGGTTACGAGCAGTACTTC.